This T cell receptor beta chain was retrieved from a study of spatial heterogeneity in lung cancer. Whole-study context: Alpha-chain detections were consistently fewer than beta-chain detections among the sequences. Combinations of a unique TCR and a UMI were tallied in raw reads, and on average each appeared more than ten times. Findings of the study overall: In blood, ubiquitous expanded tumor TCRs appeared more at resection than follow-up.

From the 5' RACE reads, TCRdb called clonotypes with MiXCR, one entry per CDR3 protein. The repertoire holds tens of thousands of distinct CDR3 sequences, with approximately 8.2% as singletons. This clonotype was observed a few times. The antigen is not known. Trimming cost V 4 bases and J 6 bases; bases outside gene matches: 9. Germline V gives CDR1 MDHEN, CDR2 SYDVKM. The CDR3 totals 15 residues. Time point indicated: sample taken at primary tumor resection. Unsorted whole RNA from tumor, nontumor lung or frozen PBMC underwent sequencing. The donors, around 71 patients with untreated early-stage non-small cell lung cancer, provided the samples.

The sequence came from a male donor with early-stage non-small cell lung cancer. The chain employs TRBV28 and TRBJ2-3; TRBD2 agrees at 8 bases. Source: PBMCs, taken at surgery. The CDR3 spells CASSYGTRGVDTQYF. Written as DNA, the CDR3 is TGTGCCAGCAGTTATGGGACTAGGGGAGTGGATACGCAGTATTTT.